Listed below are T cell receptor beta chains from one sample, sequenced in a study of T cell responses to AZD1222 COVID-19 vaccine. Sequencing was performed with immunoSEQ multiplex PCR; in TCRdb, only in-frame clones are kept and a portion is missing. The sample includes approximately 150,000 clones, 80% to 95% of them seen just once. This specimen consisted of peripheral blood, obtained on day 0 of AZD1222 vaccination. All receptors derive from an adult in good health. CDR3s include the opening cysteine and the closing phenylalanine or tryptophan. The order of the fields is CDR3 DNA, CDR3 protein, D gene, clone size, V gene, J gene. A D gene is named only where the DNA matches it firmly. Rows may omit the clone size; those that give it use once, few, many or a size class.

TGTGCCAGCAGCTCTTTTTCGGGACGGTCCTACTTC	CASSSFSGRSYF	-	-	TRBV7-2	TRBJ2-5
TGTGCCAGTAGTATCTGGGACAGGGTGACGAATGGCTACACCTTC	CASSIWDRVTNGYTF	TRBD1	-	TRBV19	TRBJ1-2
TGTGCCTGGGGAGGGACTGAAGCTTTCTTT	CAWGGTEAFF	-	-	TRBV30	TRBJ1-1
TGTGCCATCAGTGGTCGACTAGCGGGCTTATCGAACACCGGGGAGCTGTTTTTT	CAISGRLAGLSNTGELFF	TRBD2	-	TRBV10-3	TRBJ2-2
TGCGCCAGCAGCCAAGTCACGGTCCCAACTTTCTTT	CASSQVTVPTFF	-	-	TRBV4-1	TRBJ1-1
TGTGCCAGCAGCGTAGTCCTCCAGGATACGCAGTATTTT	CASSVVLQDTQYF	-	-	TRBV9	TRBJ2-3
TGTGCCAGCAGCGTAGAAGGGAACGGGATCACTGAAGCTTTCTTT	CASSVEGNGITEAFF	-	-	TRBV9	TRBJ1-1
TGTGCCAGCAGCCCCGGGGCGGGTTTGAACACCGGGGAGCTGTTTTTT	CASSPGAGLNTGELFF	-	-	TRBV7-3	TRBJ2-2
TGTGCCATCAGACAGGGGGCAGGCTCACCCCTCCACTTT	CAIRQGAGSPLHF	TRBD1	-	TRBV10-3	TRBJ1-6
TGTGCCAGCAGCTCCGGCAGCCGGTCCACGCAGTATTTT	CASSSGSRSTQYF	-	-	TRBV11-1	TRBJ2-3
TGTGCCAGCAGCCGCGGTTTGGCTCTACAAGAGACCCAGTACTTC	CASSRGLALQETQYF	-	-	TRBV11-2	TRBJ2-5
TGTGCCAGCAGTTTTAGTAAGGGCGGGAGGGCCTACAATGAGCAGTTCTTC	CASSFSKGGRAYNEQFF	TRBD2	-	TRBV28	TRBJ2-1
TGTGCCAGCAGTTACAATAGTGGTGATGAGCAGTTCTTC	CASSYNSGDEQFF	-	-	TRBV6-5	TRBJ2-1
TGCGCCAGCCGACTTTCCGGGTCGGGAGAGACCCAGTACTTC	CASRLSGSGETQYF	-	-	TRBV5-1	TRBJ2-5
TGTGCCAGCAGGTCCCAGCGGGAGGCCGGCTACAATGAGCAGTTCTTC	CASRSQREAGYNEQFF	TRBD2	-	TRBV28	TRBJ2-1
TGCGCCAGCACCCTCCCACTGACAGGGAAGGAGACCCAGTACTTC	CASTLPLTGKETQYF	TRBD1	-	TRBV5-1	TRBJ2-5
TGTGCCAGCACCCGGGGGTGGGGAGCCTCTGGAAACACCATATATTTT	CASTRGWGASGNTIYF	-	-	TRBV5-6	TRBJ1-3
TGTGCCAGCAGCTTCCAGGGACTAGCCAACACCGGGGAGCTGTTTTTT	CASSFQGLANTGELFF	TRBD2	-	TRBV9	TRBJ2-2
TGTGCCAGCAGTTACGGGGCTGGCCTTAACTATGGCTACACCTTC	CASSYGAGLNYGYTF	-	-	TRBV6-5	TRBJ1-2
TGTGCCAGCAGCCTCGGGACAGGACTGAACACTGAAGCTTTCTTT	CASSLGTGLNTEAFF	TRBD1	-	TRBV7-9	TRBJ1-1
TGTGCCTGGAGTGTACGGGGGCTCACCGGGGAGCTGTTTTTT	CAWSVRGLTGELFF	-	-	TRBV30	TRBJ2-2
TGTGCCAGCAGTTTGGGTGGACAGGGAGGTGGCTACACCTTC	CASSLGGQGGGYTF	TRBD1	-	TRBV28	TRBJ1-2
TGTGCCTCCAGGCTGGGGGGGAATAATTCACCCCTCCACTTT	CASRLGGNNSPLHF	-	-	TRBV7-9	TRBJ1-6
TGTGCCAGCTCTCAGGGGGGTAATTCACCCCTCCACTTT	CASSQGGNSPLHF	TRBD1	-	TRBV18	TRBJ1-6
TGTGCCAGTAGTATGGTGTTAGGGTCGAGCTACAATGAGCAGTTCTTC	CASSMVLGSSYNEQFF	-	-	TRBV19	TRBJ2-1
TGTGCCAGTAGTATTAGTAGACGGGTCGGCTACACCTTC	CASSISRRVGYTF	-	-	TRBV19	TRBJ1-2
TGTGCCAGCAGTGAACTGCAGAGCTCCTACGAGCAGTACTTC	CASSELQSSYEQYF	-	-	TRBV6-1	TRBJ2-7
TGCGCCAGCAGCTTGGTACAACTTAAGATCTCTGGAAACACCATATATTTT	CASSLVQLKISGNTIYF	-	-	TRBV5-1	TRBJ1-3
TGTGCCAGCAGCTTAGAGAGGGGGGGATCACCCCTCCACTTT	CASSLERGGSPLHF	-	-	TRBV11-2	TRBJ1-6
TGTGCCAGCAGCCAAGGGGTAGGGGGCCTCCTTAGCAATCAGCCCCAGCATTTT	CASSQGVGGLLSNQPQHF	TRBD1	-	TRBV3-1/TRBV3-2	TRBJ1-5
TGTGCCAGCAGTTTTGATCTGAGGGCCTACGAGCAGTACTTC	CASSFDLRAYEQYF	-	-	TRBV28	TRBJ2-7
TGTGCCAGCAGCGGACAGGGAGTTCCTGAAGCCTTCTTT	CASSGQGVPEAFF	TRBD1	-	TRBV6-5	TRBJ1-1
TGTGCCAGCAGTAGGGACCCTGGGACTGAAGCTTTCTTT	CASSRDPGTEAFF	-	-	TRBV6-6	TRBJ1-1
TGTGCCAGTATCTCAGTATATCTAGCGGGGGGCTACAATGAGCAGTTCTTC	CASISVYLAGGYNEQFF	TRBD2	-	TRBV19	TRBJ2-1
TGTGCCAGCTCACCCGAACTAGCGGGGGGGCCACTAGAGTTCTTC	CASSPELAGGPLEFF	TRBD2	-	TRBV18	TRBJ2-1
TGTGCCAGCAGTCGGGACATTTTGCAGCCCCAGCATTTT	CASSRDILQPQHF	-	-	TRBV6-5	TRBJ1-5
TGTGCCTGGAACCCGGGACAGACGAGGACCACTGAAGCTTTCTTT	CAWNPGQTRTTEAFF	TRBD1	-	TRBV30	TRBJ1-1
TGTGCCAGTAGTATCCGGAAACCCTATGGCTACACCTTC	CASSIRKPYGYTF	-	once	TRBV19	TRBJ1-2
TGTGCCAGTAGTATGGGGATCAATCAGCCCCAGCATTTT	CASSMGINQPQHF	-	-	TRBV19	TRBJ1-5
TGTGCCAGTAGTATAGATCCGGCGGCCGGTTGGGGCGGGGAGCTGTTTTTT	CASSIDPAAGWGGELFF	-	-	TRBV19	TRBJ2-2